The clone carrying this T cell receptor beta chain was seen ten or more times. Its specificity is not known. This entry is derived from a study of prognosis after radiotherapy for stage I lung cancer. The wider study: With about a dozen men and 6 women, the cohort's median age was approximately 74 years, range 53–84.

Amplicons of TCR beta CDR3 were generated from genomic DNA by two-round multiplex PCR. First-round PCR amplification was performed with primers specific to each TRBV and TRBJ gene. Via MiXCR, TCRdb re-called the multiplex PCR reads, giving one row per CDR3 protein. Among under 50,000 distinct CDR3 sequences listed, less than 25% were seen once. This CDR3 spans 15 amino acids. Deletions cut 6 bases from V and 1 base from J, with 15 bases between. Germline lookup yields CDR1 MNHNS and CDR2 SASEGT. Study observations and caveats: The way patients used TRBV and TRBJ genes reportedly differed depending on whether they had metastases.

The gene calls are TRBV6-1 and TRBJ1-1, with D possibly TRBD1 on 6 matching bases. Sequenced here: PBMCs, sampled before or after stereotactic body radiation therapy (not recorded which). The sequence derives from a donor of 50 years or more with non-small cell lung cancer. The CDR3 protein is CASRSLDSWNTEAFF. DNA of the CDR3: TGTGCCAGCAGGAGCTTGGACAGCTGGAACACTGAAGCTTTCTTT.